The sequence of this TCR beta chain was determined in a study of blood T cell repertoires in COVID-19 (dated by TCRdb to 2018 to 2020). With respect to the entire study: The collaborator samples originated in the United States, Italy and Spain and spanned the acute and convalescent phases of COVID-19. The prospective study material was composed of cDNA or gDNA derived from T cells, B-cell-depleted T cells, or PBMCs. Subjects who had been exposed to COVID-19, were actively infected with it, or had recovered from it provided the deeply sampled blood TCRbeta repertoires that made up the dataset. A freely available public database, intended as a resource for researchers studying the immune response to SARS-CoV-2, is where the repertoires were released. Samples were obtained from the ongoing ImmuneRACE study (first 160 participants) and from about 1,300 subjects provided by 6 global collaborators. The sample metadata nearly always contained a de-identified subject ID, COVID-19 status, age in years and sex. HLA class I and class II types, where available, came from metadata supplied by the sample provider rather than from assay-based typing.

TCRbeta CDR3 regions were amplified from genomic DNA using the immunoSEQ Assay, a bias-controlled multiplex PCR. The study's own analysis went as follows. The number of nucleated cells in each sample was estimated from the amplification of reference gene primers within the assay. To quantify the absolute abundance of each unique TCRbeta CDR3 rearrangement, sequence reads were collapsed and filtered. Productive Simpson clonality was computed per sample as the square root of Simpson's diversity index over productive rearrangements. TCRdb retrieved this table from immuneACCESS and kept in-frame rearrangements only. Not all clones are present; in checked studies, unresolved V genes account for under half, and no reason is known for the remainder. V and J calls and clone size are given by that table; D and trimming were obtained from the DNA. The table for this sample lists 150,000 to 200,000 clones; around nine tenths of them were counted only once. The top ten clones comprise 3% to 4% of the sample.

The full study reports these points: Clinical and demographic metadata were provided uncurated, with the amount varying by source and participant.

The collaborating institutions used their own protocols to collect whole blood in K2EDTA tubes. For TCRbeta analysis, collaborator samples were shipped as frozen whole blood, as isolated PBMCs, or as DNA extracted from either sample type. Reading from cysteine to phenylalanine, the CDR3 counts 16 amino acids. Only the CDR3 part of the read is kept: 48 bases, read in frame from the first base. CDR1 and CDR2 are read off the germline V gene (reference sequence) as SEHNR and FQNEAQ. V gives up 5 bases and J gives up 5 bases, and the segment between their germline ends measures 18 bases. This clone was counted a few times. Its specific antigen is unknown. No much larger clone is present one base from it, and per-base qualities are unavailable.

The receptor was isolated from a man aged 18 to 30 with active or convalescent COVID-19. The material sequenced was peripheral blood. The V gene is TRBV7-9 and the J gene is TRBJ1-4; the D gene is possibly TRBD1, with 5 bases matching. CDR3 region: CASSARIGALNEKLFF. The sequenced DNA is TGTGCCAGCAGCGCCCGGATAGGGGCCCTAAATGAAAAACTGTTTTTT.